The clone carrying this T cell receptor beta chain was seen a handful of times. As yet, its antigen is unknown. About 120 mL of blood, on average, came from one heparinised draw per donor. Researchers reported sorting CD4+ naive, central memory, regulatory and stem cell-like memory cells via CD45RO/CCR7/CD25/CD127/CD95/CD27. cDNA synthesis used the whole RNA isolate, giving expressed TCRB sequences. Profiled with immunoSEQ multiplex PCR; TCRdb holds only in-frame clones, not every one. In the table there are 600,000 or so clones, 9.5% to 15% of which are singletons. The data stem from a study of beta chain features in type 1 diabetes. The study's findings and limits: The question left open here concerned HLA type influencing TCRB rearrangement. A cDNA-based sequencing approach could over-represent cells with high TCR expression. Significant though moderate, a shortening of TCRB CDR3s appeared in all four CD4+ subsets of Type 1 diabetes patients.

The receptor was isolated from a man aged 25 to 40 with type 1 diabetes. Source material: naive CD4+ T cells from blood.

The CDR3 region has the DNA TGTGCCAGCAGCCGTAACAGGGGACTAGCTCAAGAGACCCAGTACTTC. Its translation: CASSRNRGLAQETQYF. The rearrangement joins TRBV6-6 to TRBJ2-5; TRBD2 agrees at 9 bases. Germline-derived CDR1 and CDR2 are MNHNY and SVGAGI (reference sequence). With 6 bases clipped from V and 2 bases from J, the junction kept 10 bases outside the gene matches. The CDR3 has 16 amino acids.